A selection of T cell receptor beta chains follows, all from one sample in a study of CD8 T cells in Susac syndrome. TCRdb re-analysed the immunoSEQ multiplex PCR reads in MiXCR, keeping a single row per CDR3 protein. Of hundreds of thousands of distinct CDR3 sequences listed, roughly 84% were seen once; the top ten hold 0.095% to 0.14%. The sample comprised CD8+ T cells from PBMCs. The receptors were gathered from a human donor with multiple sclerosis. The CDR3 runs from the conserved cysteine through the conserved F or W. A D gene is named only where the DNA matches it firmly.

j_gene: TRBJ2-7; v_gene: TRBV7-3; d_gene: NA; CDR3aa: CASSPSVGREQYF; CDR3nt: TGTGCCAGCAGCCCCTCCGTCGGTCGCGAGCAGTACTTC
j_gene: TRBJ2-7; v_gene: TRBV5-4; d_gene: TRBD2; CDR3aa: CASSFSGVVRGQYF; CDR3nt: TGTGCCAGCAGCTTTAGCGGGGTCGTACGGGGGCAGTACTTC
j_gene: TRBJ2-1; v_gene: TRBV9; d_gene: NA; CDR3aa: CASSPRRGPNEQFF; CDR3nt: TGTGCCAGCAGCCCGCGCCGGGGACCCAATGAGCAGTTCTTC
j_gene: TRBJ1-1; v_gene: TRBV7-9; d_gene: NA; CDR3aa: CASSLTVNEAFF; CDR3nt: TGTGCCAGCAGCCTGACAGTTAATGAAGCTTTCTTT
j_gene: TRBJ1-2; v_gene: TRBV9; d_gene: TRBD1; CDR3aa: CASSVAGTALNYGYTF; CDR3nt: TGTGCCAGCAGCGTAGCCGGGACAGCCCTTAACTATGGCTACACCTTC
j_gene: TRBJ2-7; v_gene: TRBV10-3; d_gene: NA; CDR3aa: CAISDPGSRYEQYF; CDR3nt: TGTGCCATCAGTGACCCAGGTAGTAGGTACGAGCAGTACTTC
j_gene: TRBJ1-1; v_gene: TRBV27; d_gene: NA; CDR3aa: CASSLAGAQAEAFF; CDR3nt: TGTGCCAGCAGTTTAGCAGGGGCGCAAGCTGAAGCTTTCTTT
j_gene: TRBJ2-3; v_gene: TRBV20-1; d_gene: NA; CDR3aa: CSAGTAGSWTDTQYF; CDR3nt: TGCAGTGCTGGGACGGCGGGAAGTTGGACAGATACGCAGTATTTT
j_gene: TRBJ2-3; v_gene: TRBV29-1; d_gene: NA; CDR3aa: CSLGGSDTQYF; CDR3nt: TGCAGCCTTGGGGGGTCGGATACGCAGTATTTT
j_gene: TRBJ1-4; v_gene: TRBV2; d_gene: NA; CDR3aa: CASSEAKLLNEKLFF; CDR3nt: TGTGCCAGCAGTGAAGCGAAGCTCCTTAATGAAAAACTGTTTTTT
j_gene: TRBJ2-5; v_gene: TRBV25-1; d_gene: TRBD1; CDR3aa: CASSEAGGDETQYF; CDR3nt: TGTGCCAGCAGTGAAGCAGGGGGCGATGAGACCCAGTACTTC
j_gene: TRBJ1-6; v_gene: TRBV20-1; d_gene: TRBD1; CDR3aa: CSARDKRQGGTSPLHF; CDR3nt: TGCAGTGCTAGAGATAAGCGACAGGGGGGGACCTCACCCCTCCACTTT